The 5 T cell receptor beta chains below come from one sample, sequenced in a study of T cells in localized non-small cell lung cancer (dated by TCRdb to the early 2020s). Libraries were prepared through the immunoSEQ multiplex PCR assay. TCRdb stores this immuneACCESS table with in-frame sequences only. Part of the clones is absent; in the studies checked, under half of the shortfall reflects unresolved V genes, and no reason is known for the rest. For this sample there are about 33,000 clones; around 93% appear just once. Clones ranked in the top ten supply around 5.9% of the sample. The material was PBMCs, obtained before any cancer treatment. These receptors came from a man aged 40 to 70 with stage II lung adenocarcinoma.

The chain is built from TRBV2 and TRBJ2-2; D might be TRBD1 (6 bases). CDR3 length equals 14 residues. Germline assignment: CDR1 SNHLY and CDR2 FYNNEI. The germline V and J ends were trimmed by 0 bases and 4 bases, with 6 bases remaining between them. CDR3 bases: TGTGCCAGCAGTGAAGCGGGGGCCACCGGGGAGCTGTTTTTT. Translation: CASSEAGATGELFF.

The V gene is TRBV7-2, the J gene TRBJ2-7; the match to TRBD2 covers 7 bases. The junction had 5 bases not matched to a gene; V was cut back by 3 bases and J by 6 bases. This CDR3 spans 13 amino acids. Germline loops: CDR1 SGHTA, CDR2 FQGNSA. The CDR3 spells CASSLGGGVEQYF. In DNA, the CDR3 is TGTGCCAGCAGCTTGGGGGGAGGGGTCGAGCAGTACTTC.

This rearrangement joins TRBV6-5 to TRBJ2-2; 15 bases line up with TRBD2. V trimming: 2 bases; J trimming: 6 bases; junction bases outside the gene matches: 1. The CDR3 has 16 residues. The germline CDR1 and CDR2 sequences are MNHEY and SVGAGI. The CDR3 region has the DNA TGTGCCAGCAGTTACGGGACTAGCGGGAGGTCCGGGGAGCTGTTTTTT. Protein sequence: CASSYGTSGRSGELFF.

V and J are TRBV18 and TRBJ2-4, with 11 positions matching TRBD1. J was trimmed by 2 bases and V by 4 bases; bases with no gene match: 4. From germline, CDR1 is KGHSH and CDR2 LQKENI. This CDR3 has 16 amino acids. As DNA, the CDR3 is TGTGCCAGCTCACAAGGACAGGGGGCTACCAAAAACATTCAGTACTTC. This encodes CASSQGQGATKNIQYF.

The chain recombines TRBV7-2 with TRBJ2-5; the D is unclear. V lost 1 base, J lost 5 bases, and 11 bases lay in between. CDR1 is SGHTA and CDR2 is FQGNSA in the germline V gene. This CDR3 comprises 14 residues. Here the CDR3 reads CASSLELGSETQYF. The DNA of the CDR3 is TGTGCCAGCAGCTTAGAGCTCGGGTCGGAGACCCAGTACTTC.